The 4 T cell receptor beta chains listed next were all sequenced from one sample in a study of cytomegalovirus exposure and HLA in healthy donors. Amplification used 60 Vbeta primers and 13 Jbeta primers. The table came from immunoSEQ multiplex PCR; TCRdb's copy has only in-frame clones and leaves some out. The repertoire includes 150,000 to 200,000 clones, about 75% of them detected once, and 4.9% sits in the top ten. Sequenced: PBMCs. These receptor sequences come from a male donor in good health and CMV-seronegative.

The V gene is TRBV28, the J gene TRBJ2-7; D uncertain. The CDR3 has 13 amino acids. Looked up from germline, CDR1 is MDHEN and CDR2 is SYDVKM. Trimming left V 1 base short and J 1 base short, with 5 bases between. The CDR3 sequence is CASSLSPSYEQYF. CDR3 bases: TGTGCCAGCAGTTTATCCCCTTCCTACGAGCAGTACTTC.

This clone was found once. This chain connects TRBV4-3 to TRBJ2-1, with D perhaps matching TRBD2 (7 bases). The germline CDR1 and CDR2 sequences are LGHNA and YSLEER. This CDR3 has 17 amino acids. The germline V and J ends were trimmed by 1 base and 8 bases, with 21 bases remaining between them. The CDR3 here is CASSQVPSGPGDDEQFF. CDR3 in DNA: TGCGCCAGCAGCCAAGTCCCTAGCGGACCAGGGGACGATGAGCAGTTCTTC.

The chain employs TRBV7-3 and TRBJ1-1; 7 nucleotides agree with TRBD1. Germline V gene data show CDR1 as SGHTA and CDR2 as FQGTGA. This CDR3 spans 14 amino acids. J gave up 2 bases and V 3 bases, and 3 bases lay outside the gene matches. The CDR3 loop reads CASSFGTVNTEAFF. The CDR3, as DNA: TGTGCCAGCAGCTTCGGGACAGTTAACACTGAAGCTTTCTTT. Full variable domain (remainder filled in from reference TRBV7-3 and TRBJ1-1): GAGVSQTPSNKVTEKGKYVELRCDPISGHTALYWYRQSLGQGPEFLIYFQGTGAADDSGLPNDRFFAVRPEGSVSTLKIQRTERGDSAVYLCASSFGTVNTEAFFGQGTRLTVV.

This chain connects TRBV7-9 to TRBJ2-1; 8 nucleotides match TRBD2. The length of the CDR3 is 15 residues. From germline, CDR1 is SEHNR and CDR2 FQNEAQ (reference sequence). The J segment lost 7 bases and the V segment lost 4 bases, leaving 9 bases of the junction unmatched. The CDR3 nucleotides read TGTGCCAGCAGCTCATCCGGGACTAGGTCGAATGAGCAGTTCTTC. As protein: CASSSSGTRSNEQFF.